These T cell receptor beta chains were read from a single sample in a study of cytomegalovirus exposure and HLA in healthy donors. Sequencing used immunoSEQ multiplex PCR; TCRdb keeps in-frame clones, though not all of them. The sample consists of 65,000 to 80,000 clones, approximately 80% of them appearing once. The sample consisted of PBMCs. These receptors originate from a woman aged 40 to 55 in good health and CMV-seropositive. CDR3s include the opening cysteine and the closing phenylalanine or tryptophan. D genes are given only for firm matches. Not every row has a clone size; where given, it reads once, few, many or a size class.

V	D	size	J	CDR3	DNA
TRBV9	TRBD2	once	TRBJ2-5	CASSAIERGDQETQYF	TGTGCCAGCAGCGCCATTGAGCGGGGGGACCAAGAGACCCAGTACTTC
TRBV10-3	NA	NA	TRBJ1-2	CAISGEGAGGYTF	TGTGCCATCAGTGGAGAGGGTGCGGGTGGCTACACCTTC
TRBV4-2	TRBD1	NA	TRBJ1-6	CASSPGQGSYNSPLHF	TGTGCCAGCAGCCCGGGACAGGGGTCCTATAATTCACCCCTCCACTTT
TRBV7-2	NA	NA	TRBJ1-3	CASSLQVDPYSGNTIYF	TGTGCCAGCAGCTTACAGGTCGACCCTTACTCTGGAAACACCATATATTTT
TRBV27	NA	few	TRBJ2-3	CASSPDRYTDTQYF	TGTGCCAGCAGTCCAGACAGATACACAGATACGCAGTATTTT
TRBV10-3	NA	NA	TRBJ1-5	CAISGEGQQPQHF	TGTGCCATCAGCGGAGAGGGTCAACAGCCCCAGCATTTT
TRBV5-5	NA	NA	TRBJ1-1	CASSGLFEAFF	TGTGCCAGCAGCGGGCTCTTTGAGGCTTTCTTT
TRBV19	TRBD1	NA	TRBJ1-1	CASSFRGTGPLNTEAFF	TGTGCCAGTAGTTTTCGCGGGACAGGGCCCTTGAACACTGAAGCTTTCTTT
TRBV7-6	NA	NA	TRBJ2-1	CASSLGGGRDNEQFF	TGTGCCAGCAGCTTGGGGGGGGGCAGGGACAATGAGCAGTTCTTC
TRBV9	TRBD1	NA	TRBJ2-2	CASRRQGGTGELFF	TGTGCCAGCAGACGACAGGGCGGCACCGGGGAGCTATTTTTT
TRBV9	NA	few	TRBJ1-2	CASSGQRLYGYTF	TGTGCCAGCAGCGGACAGAGACTCTATGGCTACACCTTC
TRBV9	TRBD1	NA	TRBJ1-4	CASSGRPGQQNEKLFF	TGTGCCAGCAGCGGCAGACCGGGACAGCAGAATGAAAAACTGTTTTTT
TRBV2	NA	NA	TRBJ2-7	CASSRGYEQYF	TGTGCCAGCAGCCGGGGCTACGAGCAGTACTTC
TRBV7-9	NA	NA	TRBJ2-7	CASSFLQTTYEQYF	TGTGCCAGCAGCTTTTTACAGACAACCTACGAGCAGTACTTC
TRBV19	TRBD1	NA	TRBJ2-7	CASSLRPGQGNEQYF	TGTGCCAGTAGTCTTCGTCCGGGACAGGGCAACGAGCAGTACTTC
TRBV9	NA	few	TRBJ2-7	CASSVGGDAGYEQYF	TGTGCCAGCAGCGTAGGGGGGGATGCGGGCTACGAGCAGTACTTC
TRBV30	NA	NA	TRBJ1-5	CAWNPNARGDQPQHF	TGTGCCTGGAATCCAAACGCCAGGGGTGATCAGCCCCAGCATTTT
TRBV11-3	NA	few	TRBJ2-7	CASAEYEQYF	TGTGCCAGCGCAGAATACGAGCAGTACTTC
TRBV27	NA	NA	TRBJ2-7	CASSTIPGHSYEQYF	TGTGCCAGCAGTACAATTCCGGGACACTCCTACGAGCAGTACTTC
TRBV7-9	TRBD1	NA	TRBJ1-4	CASSSGTGVLEKLFF	TGTGCCAGCAGCTCCGGGACAGGGGTCTTGGAAAAACTGTTTTTC
TRBV6-1	TRBD1	NA	TRBJ1-2	CASSRQGADGYTF	TGTGCCAGCAGTAGACAGGGGGCGGATGGCTACACCTTC
TRBV19	TRBD1	NA	TRBJ1-1	CASIDRDEAFF	TGTGCCAGTATCGACAGGGATGAAGCTTTCTTT
TRBV5-3	TRBD1	NA	TRBJ1-5	CARRAQGAGQPQHF	TGTGCCAGAAGGGCTCAGGGGGCTGGTCAGCCCCAGCATTTT
TRBV28	NA	NA	TRBJ2-5	CASRDTGMVETQYF	TGTGCCAGCAGGGACACCGGAATGGTAGAGACCCAGTACTTC
TRBV7-9	TRBD2	few	TRBJ2-1	CASSLGGLGHEQFF	TGTGCCAGCAGCTTGGGGGGGTTAGGCCATGAGCAGTTCTTC
TRBV7-2	TRBD1	once	TRBJ2-1	CASSLTRDSYNEQFF	TGTGCCAGCAGCTTAACCCGGGACAGTTACAATGAGCAGTTCTTC
TRBV4-1	NA	NA	TRBJ2-3	CASSQTTLTDTQYF	TGCGCCAGCAGCCAAACTACACTCACAGATACGCAGTATTTT
TRBV7-2	TRBD2	NA	TRBJ2-3	CASSIDGGAEDTQYF	TGTGCCAGCAGCATCGACGGGGGGGCTGAAGATACGCAGTATTTT
TRBV15	NA	NA	TRBJ1-2	CATSRTVQGAEGYTF	TGTGCCACCAGCAGAACGGTCCAAGGGGCAGAGGGCTACACCTTC
TRBV7-2	TRBD2	once	TRBJ2-5	CASSLEAGGETQYF	TGTGCCAGCAGCTTAGAGGCGGGGGGAGAGACCCAGTACTTC
TRBV28	NA	once	TRBJ2-1	CASSWATYNEQFF	TGTGCCAGCAGCTGGGCTACCTACAATGAGCAGTTCTTC
TRBV5-1	TRBD2	NA	TRBJ2-7	CASSLGPGRAYEQYF	TGCGCCAGCAGCTTAGGACCAGGGAGGGCCTACGAGCAGTACTTC
TRBV28	TRBD2	NA	TRBJ2-1	CASSLSSGGAYEQFF	TGTGCCAGCAGTTTATCTAGCGGGGGGGCCTATGAGCAGTTCTTC
TRBV5-1	NA	NA	TRBJ1-6	CASSFSSRGSPLHF	TGCGCCAGCAGCTTTAGCTCCAGGGGATCACCCCTCCACTTT
TRBV28	TRBD1	NA	TRBJ2-3	CASSRRKQGLTTDTQYF	TGTGCCAGCAGCCGACGCAAACAGGGGTTAACCACAGATACGCAGTATTTT
TRBV28	TRBD2	NA	TRBJ2-3	CASGTSGGVDTQYF	TGTGCCAGCGGCACTAGCGGGGGAGTTGATACGCAGTATTTT
TRBV7-9	TRBD1	NA	TRBJ2-5	CASRRDRGQETQYF	TGTGCCAGCAGGAGGGACAGGGGACAAGAGACCCAGTACTTC
TRBV6-5	NA	NA	TRBJ1-1	CASSYGGFRMNTEAFF	TGTGCCAGCAGTTACGGGGGGTTTCGGATGAACACTGAAGCTTTCTTT
TRBV5-1	TRBD2	NA	TRBJ2-3	CASSWDLKTSGVVDTQYF	TGCGCCAGCAGCTGGGACCTCAAGACTAGCGGGGTGGTAGATACGCAGTATTTT
TRBV28	NA	NA	TRBJ2-7	CASSIQGPYYEQYF	TGTGCCAGCAGTATCCAGGGGCCGTACTACGAGCAGTACTTC
TRBV5-1	NA	NA	TRBJ1-1	CASSLAGEPVRNTEAFF	TGCGCCAGCAGCTTGGCCGGGGAGCCTGTGAGGAACACTGAAGCTTTCTTT
TRBV19	NA	NA	TRBJ1-2	CASNGRNYGYTF	TGTGCCAGTAATGGGAGGAACTATGGCTACACCTTC
TRBV7-9	NA	NA	TRBJ1-5	CASSLEGGDSNQPQHF	TGTGCCAGCAGCTTAGAGGGGGGGGACTCCAATCAGCCCCAGCATTTT
TRBV6-1	NA	NA	TRBJ1-1	CASSVSSLGASTEAFF	TGTGCCAGCAGTGTGTCAAGCTTGGGGGCTAGCACTGAAGCTTTCTTT
TRBV5-5	TRBD2	NA	TRBJ2-1	CASSQRTSGGDGQFF	TGTGCCAGCAGCCAACGGACTAGCGGGGGGGATGGGCAGTTCTTC
TRBV19	TRBD2	NA	TRBJ2-1	CASSIRLAGGYNEQFF	TGTGCCAGTAGTATACGGCTAGCGGGGGGTTATAATGAGCAGTTCTTC
TRBV10-1	TRBD1	NA	TRBJ1-1	CASRGNRGWGTEAFF	TGCGCCAGCAGGGGAAACAGGGGTTGGGGCACTGAAGCTTTCTTT
TRBV29-1	TRBD2	NA	TRBJ2-3	CSVSAGELTDTQYF	TGCAGCGTTTCCGCGGGGGAACTCACAGATACGCAGTATTTT
TRBV7-9	NA	NA	TRBJ1-1	CASSLVQGGAEAFF	TGTGCCAGCAGCTTAGTACAGGGTGGGGCTGAAGCTTTCTTT
TRBV11-2	NA	NA	TRBJ2-3	CASSVTGRNTQYF	TGTGCCAGCAGCGTTACAGGTCGAAATACGCAGTATTTT
TRBV28	NA	NA	TRBJ1-2	CASSIGGPYGYTF	TGTGCCAGCAGCATCGGGGGGCCCTATGGCTACACCTTC
TRBV19	NA	NA	TRBJ2-1	CASSIDIDNEQFF	TGTGCCAGTAGTATAGACATAGACAATGAGCAGTTCTTC
TRBV11-3	TRBD2	NA	TRBJ2-1	CASSWGGPAYNEQFF	TGTGCCAGCAGCTGGGGGGGTCCAGCCTACAATGAGCAGTTCTTC
TRBV1	NA	NA	TRBJ2-7	CTSTHQIDQAGGSYEQYF	TGCACCAGCACCCACCAGATAGACCAGGCAGGGGGTTCCTACGAGCAGTACTTC
TRBV9	TRBD1	few	TRBJ1-2	CASSLDRGSYGYTF	TGTGCCAGCAGCTTGGACAGGGGAAGCTATGGCTACACCTTC
TRBV7-2	NA	NA	TRBJ1-4	CASSLAPATNEKLFF	TGTGCCAGCAGCTTAGCCCCTGCGACTAATGAAAAACTGTTTTTT
TRBV7-9	TRBD2	NA	TRBJ2-5	CASSLGTSGRVETQYF	TGTGCCAGCAGCTTAGGGACTAGCGGGCGGGTGGAAACCCAGTACTTC
TRBV28	TRBD1	NA	TRBJ1-2	CASNSGQGYGYTF	TGTGCCAGCAATTCGGGACAGGGGTATGGCTACACCTTC
TRBV6-6	TRBD2	NA	TRBJ2-1	CASSYPGTTSYNEQFF	TGTGCCAGCAGTTACCCCGGGACTACCTCCTACAATGAGCAGTTCTTC
TRBV19	TRBD1	NA	TRBJ2-5	CASSDRGGETQYF	TGTGCCAGTAGTGACAGGGGTGGGGAGACCCAGTACTTC